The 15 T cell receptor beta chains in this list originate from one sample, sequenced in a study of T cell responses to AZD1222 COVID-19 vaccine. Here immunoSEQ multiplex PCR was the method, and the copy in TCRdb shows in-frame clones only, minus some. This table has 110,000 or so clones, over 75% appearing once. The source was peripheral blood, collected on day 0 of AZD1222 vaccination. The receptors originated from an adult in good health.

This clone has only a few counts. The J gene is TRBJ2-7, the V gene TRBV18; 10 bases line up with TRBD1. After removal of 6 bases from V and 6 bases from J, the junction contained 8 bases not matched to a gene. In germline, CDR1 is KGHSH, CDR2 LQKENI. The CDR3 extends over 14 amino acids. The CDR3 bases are TGTGCCAGCTCTTCCGGGACAGGGGTTTTCGAGCAGTACTTC. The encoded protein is CASSSGTGVFEQYF. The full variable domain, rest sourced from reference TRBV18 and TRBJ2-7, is NAGVMQNPRHLVRRRGQEARLRCSPMKGHSHVYWYRQLPEEGLKFMVYLQKENIIDESGMPKERFSAEFPKEGPSILRIQQVVRGDSAAYFCASSSGTGVFEQYFGPGTRLTVT.

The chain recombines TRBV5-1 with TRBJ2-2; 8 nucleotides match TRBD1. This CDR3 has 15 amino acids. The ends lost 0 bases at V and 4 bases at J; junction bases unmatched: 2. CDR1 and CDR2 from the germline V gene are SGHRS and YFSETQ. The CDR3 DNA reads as TGCGCCAGCAGCTTGGACGGACAGGGCACCGGGGAGCTGTTTTTT. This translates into CASSLDGQGTGELFF.

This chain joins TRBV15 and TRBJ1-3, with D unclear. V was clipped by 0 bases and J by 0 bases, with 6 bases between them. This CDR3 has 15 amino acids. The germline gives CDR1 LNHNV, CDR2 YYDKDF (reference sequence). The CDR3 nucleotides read TGTGCCACCAGCAGAGATTTAAGCTCTGGAAACACCATATATTTT. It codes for CATSRDLSSGNTIYF.

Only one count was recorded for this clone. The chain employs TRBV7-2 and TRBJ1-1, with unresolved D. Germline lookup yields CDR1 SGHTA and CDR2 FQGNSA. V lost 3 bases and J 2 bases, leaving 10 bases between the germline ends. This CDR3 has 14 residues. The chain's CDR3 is CASSLKVFNTEAFF. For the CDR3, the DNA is TGTGCCAGCAGCTTGAAGGTATTCAACACTGAAGCTTTCTTT.

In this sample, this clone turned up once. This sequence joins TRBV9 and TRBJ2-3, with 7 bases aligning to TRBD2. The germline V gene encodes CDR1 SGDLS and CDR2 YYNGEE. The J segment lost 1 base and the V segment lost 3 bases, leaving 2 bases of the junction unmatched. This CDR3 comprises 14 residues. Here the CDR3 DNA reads TGTGCCAGCAGCGGCGGGGGTGGCACAGATACGCAGTATTTT. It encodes CASSGGGGTDTQYF.

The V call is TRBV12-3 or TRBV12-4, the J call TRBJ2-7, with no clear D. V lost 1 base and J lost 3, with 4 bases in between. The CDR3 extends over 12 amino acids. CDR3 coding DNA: TGTGCCAGCAGTTTAGTGCTCTACGAGCAGTACTTC. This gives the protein CASSLVLYEQYF.

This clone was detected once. Here the CDR3 reads CASSSSGLGHYNEQFF. CDR3 DNA: TGCGCCAGCAGCTCCAGCGGACTAGGGCACTACAATGAGCAGTTCTTC. V and J are TRBV5-1 and TRBJ2-1, with TRBD2 matching over 7 bases. With V trimmed by 3 bases and J by 3 bases, 9 bases remained unmatched. CDR3 length equals 16 residues. CDR1 is SGHRS and CDR2 is YFSETQ in the germline V gene. The full variable domain, with the rest looked up from reference TRBV5-1 and TRBJ2-1, is KAGVTQTPRYLIKTRGQQVTLSCSPISGHRSVSWYQQTPGQGLQFLFEYFSETQRNKGNFPGRFSGRQFSNSRSEMNVSTLELGDSALYLCASSSSGLGHYNEQFFGPGTRLTVL.

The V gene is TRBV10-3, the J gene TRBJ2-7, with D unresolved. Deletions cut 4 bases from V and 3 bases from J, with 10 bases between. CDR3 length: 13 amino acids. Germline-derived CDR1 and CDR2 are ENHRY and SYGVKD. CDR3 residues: CAISGPNNYEQYV. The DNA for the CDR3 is TGTGCCATCAGTGGACCCAACAACTACGAGCAGTACGTC.

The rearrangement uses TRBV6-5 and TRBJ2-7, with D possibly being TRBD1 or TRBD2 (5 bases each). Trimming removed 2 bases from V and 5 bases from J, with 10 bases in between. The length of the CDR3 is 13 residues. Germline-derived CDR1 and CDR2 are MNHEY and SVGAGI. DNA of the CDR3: TGTGCCAGCAGTTACCGGGGCCTGGACGAGCAGTACGTC. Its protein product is CASSYRGLDEQYV.

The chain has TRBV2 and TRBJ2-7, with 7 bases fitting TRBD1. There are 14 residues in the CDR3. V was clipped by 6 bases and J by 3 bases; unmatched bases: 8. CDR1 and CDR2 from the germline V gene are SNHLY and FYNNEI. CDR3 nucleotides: TGTGCCAGCAGGGATTGGACAGGCGACTACGAGCAGTACTTC. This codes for CASRDWTGDYEQYF.

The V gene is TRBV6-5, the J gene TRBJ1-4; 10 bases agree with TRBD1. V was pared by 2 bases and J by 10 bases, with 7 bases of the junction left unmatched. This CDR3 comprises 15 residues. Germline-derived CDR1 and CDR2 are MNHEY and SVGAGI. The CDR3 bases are TGTGCCAGCAGTTACATGACAGGGGGCTTACCAAAACTGTTTTTT. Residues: CASSYMTGGLPKLFF.

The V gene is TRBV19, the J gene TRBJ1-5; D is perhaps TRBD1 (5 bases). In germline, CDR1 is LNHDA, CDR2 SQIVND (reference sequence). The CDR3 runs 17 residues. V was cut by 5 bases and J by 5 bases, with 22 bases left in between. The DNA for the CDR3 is TGTGCCAGTAGTCGGAGATTAGGGCCTCCGGGGGATCAGCCCCAGCATTTT. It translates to CASSRRLGPPGDQPQHF.

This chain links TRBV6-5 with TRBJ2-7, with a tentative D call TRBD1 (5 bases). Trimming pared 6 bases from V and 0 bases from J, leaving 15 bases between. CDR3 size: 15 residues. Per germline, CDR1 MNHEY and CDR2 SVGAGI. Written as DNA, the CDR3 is TGTGCCAGCAGCCCCGACAGTTATAGCTCCTACGAGCAGTACGTC. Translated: CASSPDSYSSYEQYV.

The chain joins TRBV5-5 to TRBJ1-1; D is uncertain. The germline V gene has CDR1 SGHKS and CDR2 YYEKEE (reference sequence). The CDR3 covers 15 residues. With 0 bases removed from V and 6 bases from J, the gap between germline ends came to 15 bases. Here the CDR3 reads CASSLVGGEGAEAFF. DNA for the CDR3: TGTGCCAGCAGCTTGGTTGGCGGGGAGGGAGCTGAAGCTTTCTTT.

The CDR3 sequence: CASSQAGAHYEQYF. The CDR3 DNA reads as TGTGCCAGCAGCCAAGCGGGGGCTCACTACGAGCAGTACTTC. The V call is TRBV3-1 (or the pseudogene TRBV3-2), the J call TRBJ2-7; D possibly matches TRBD1 or TRBD2 (6 bases each). This CDR3 has 14 amino acids. From germline, CDR1 is LGHDT and CDR2 YNNKEL (reference sequence). Between the trimmed V and J ends, which lost 1 base and 3 bases, there was a span of 10 bases.